Following are 22 T cell receptor beta chains from one sample sequenced in a study of blood T cell repertoires in COVID-19 (dated by TCRdb to 2020 to 2021). Receptor amplification or capture employed the immunoSEQ multiplex PCR assay. The immuneACCESS repertoire file appears here via TCRdb, limited to in-frame rearrangements. These files lack a portion of the clones; in checked studies, under half of the deficit traces to unresolved V genes, and the cause of the others is not known. Here the sample has a few hundred thousand clones; about four fifths occur a single time. The ten most abundant clones make up roughly 3.2% of the sample. Sequenced input: peripheral blood. Receptors were obtained from a woman between 18 and 29 years old with acute or convalescent COVID-19.

CDR3 sequence reads: CAWSLGQGSGYTF. CDR3 sequence (DNA): TGTGCCTGGAGTCTGGGACAGGGCAGTGGCTACACCTTC. The rearrangement joins TRBV30 to TRBJ1-2; TRBD1 aligns across 9 bases. The CDR3 spans 13 residues. V was pared by 2 bases and J by 7 bases, with 5 bases of the junction left unmatched. Germline V gene sequence: CDR1 GTSNPN, CDR2 SVGIG (reference sequence).

The chain links TRBV19 to TRBJ2-2; the match to TRBD1 covers 9 bases. The ends lost 1 base at V and 7 bases at J; junction bases unmatched: 7. The CDR3 extends over 16 amino acids. Germline V gene data show CDR1 as LNHDA and CDR2 as SQIVND (reference sequence). This CDR3 is CASSIARDREDGELFF. CDR3 bases: TGTGCCAGTAGTATAGCCCGGGACAGGGAGGACGGGGAGCTGTTTTTT. Filled out from reference TRBV19 and TRBJ2-2, the complete variable domain reads DGGITQSPKYLFRKEGQNVTLSCEQNLNHDAMYWYRQDPGQGLRLIYYSQIVNDFQKGDIAEGYSVSREKKESFPLTVTSAQKNPTAFYLCASSIARDREDGELFFGEGSRLTVL.

The chain carries TRBV24-1 and TRBJ2-1; 12 bases map to TRBD1. Germline V gene lookup returns CDR1 KGHDR and CDR2 SFDVKD. This CDR3 has 16 residues. The ends lost 5 bases at V and 8 bases at J; junction bases unmatched: 9. CDR3 DNA sequence: TGTGCCACCAGTGCCCCGGGGGACAGGGGGCGACATGAGCAGTTCTTC. Protein product: CATSAPGDRGRHEQFF.

The V and J genes are TRBV12-3 or TRBV12-4 and TRBJ1-2, with D possibly TRBD1 on 5 matching bases. This CDR3 has 12 amino acids. V was clipped by 4 bases and J by 5 bases, with 8 bases between them. The CDR3 sequence is CASSWGGYGYTF. The DNA of the CDR3 is TGTGCCAGCAGTTGGGGGGGGTATGGCTACACCTTC.

V is TRBV5-3 and J is TRBJ2-7, with D unclear. TRBV5-3 is identified as an open reading frame with a role that is uncertain. V was clipped by 0 bases and J by 1 base, with 8 bases between them. CDR3 size: 14 residues. CDR3 in amino acids: CARSLEPASYEQYF. CDR3 DNA sequence: TGTGCCAGAAGCTTGGAACCAGCGTCCTACGAGCAGTACTTC.

This clone was counted a single time. The chain carries TRBV30 and TRBJ1-2, with D maybe TRBD1 (5 bases). The ends were cut back, 0 bases at V and 0 bases at J, with 11 bases in the middle. The CDR3 has 15 residues. Germline assignment: CDR1 GTSNPN and CDR2 SVGIG (reference sequence). Written as DNA, the CDR3 is TGTGCCTGGAGTGTATTGTCGGGGGCTAACTATGGCTACACCTTC. This gives the protein CAWSVLSGANYGYTF.

The V call is TRBV24-1, the J call TRBJ2-1; D gene ambiguous. CDR3 length equals 14 residues. CDR1 and CDR2 from the germline V gene are KGHDR and SFDVKD. With 3 bases removed from V and 0 bases from J, the gap between germline ends came to 5 bases. The CDR3 nucleotides read TGTGCCACCAGTGATCTAATCTCCTACAATGAGCAGTTCTTC. Its protein product is CATSDLISYNEQFF.

The V and J genes are TRBV18 and TRBJ1-3, with no clear D. CDR3 length equals 14 residues. The V and J ends lost 0 bases and 2 bases respectively, with 5 bases between them. The germline V gene has CDR1 KGHSH and CDR2 LQKENI. CDR3 protein: CASSPPNAGNTIYF. In DNA form, the CDR3 reads TGTGCCAGCTCACCACCCAATGCTGGAAACACCATATATTTT.

This chain connects TRBV10-3 to TRBJ1-4, with TRBD1 as a possible D gene (5 bases). The CDR3 has 14 amino acids. Trimming removed 10 bases at V and 4 bases at J, with 16 bases between. Germline assignment: CDR1 ENHRY and CDR2 SYGVKD. CDR3 sequence: CATSATEDNEKLFF. CDR3 sequence (DNA): TGTGCCACCTCAGCGACAGAAGATAATGAAAAACTGTTTTTT.

The chain has TRBV25-1 and TRBJ2-7; possible D gene TRBD1, 5 bases. Germline V gene lookup returns CDR1 MGHDK and CDR2 SYGVNS. Trimming pared 3 bases from V and 7 bases from J, leaving 19 bases between. The CDR3 is 15 amino acids. DNA for the CDR3: TGTGCCAGCAGTGACCGTGTGCCAGGGTTAAGAGAGCAGTACTTC. Residues: CASSDRVPGLREQYF.

The chain links TRBV10-3 to TRBJ1-2; D remains unclear. V was shortened by 4 bases and J by 3 bases, with 9 bases between the two germline ends. The CDR3 sequence is 13 residues long. CDR1 is ENHRY and CDR2 is SYGVKD in the germline V gene. CDR3 amino acids: CAISGADYYGYTF. Here the CDR3 DNA reads TGTGCCATCAGTGGTGCGGACTACTATGGCTACACCTTC.

The V and J genes are TRBV15 and TRBJ2-3; 12 bases map to TRBD2. The CDR3 consists of 19 residues. Germline values: CDR1 LNHNV, CDR2 YYDKDF (reference sequence). V dropped 2 bases and J dropped 3; count of bases not matched to a gene: 12. CDR3 sequence reads: CATSRKRLAGVAPTDTQYF. CDR3 sequence (DNA): TGTGCCACCAGCAGAAAGAGACTAGCGGGAGTGGCCCCAACAGATACGCAGTATTTT. Together with reference TRBV15 and TRBJ2-3, the CDR3 gives the full variable domain: DAMVIQNPRYQVTQFGKPVTLSCSQTLNHNVMYWYQQKSSQAPKLLFHYYDKDFNNEADTPDNFQSRRPNTSFCFLDIRSPGLGDTAMYLCATSRKRLAGVAPTDTQYFGPGTRLTVL.

CDR3 DNA sequence: TGCGCCAGCAGCCAAGGGGTTAACAGGAATCAGCCCCAGCATTTT. Encoded protein: CASSQGVNRNQPQHF. The genes are TRBV4-3 and TRBJ1-5, with a weak D call TRBD1 (5 bases). There are 15 residues in the CDR3. V was cut by 1 base and J by 4 bases, with 11 bases left in between. Germline values: CDR1 LGHNA, CDR2 YSLEER.

The V gene is TRBV9, the J gene TRBJ2-1; 10 bases agree with TRBD2. Germline CDR1 is SGDLS and CDR2 is YYNGEE. The junction had 7 bases not matched to a gene; V was cut back by 2 bases and J by 5 bases. The length of the CDR3 is 16 residues. The CDR3 bases are TGTGCCAGCAGCGTTCAGCGGGAGGGCGGAAACAATGAGCAGTTCTTC. Encoded protein: CASSVQREGGNNEQFF.

The V and J genes are TRBV19 and TRBJ1-5, with D tentatively TRBD1 (5 bases). Germline loops: CDR1 LNHDA, CDR2 SQIVND (reference sequence). This CDR3 comprises 13 residues. The V end lost 5 bases, the J end lost 5 bases, and 10 bases lay between the germline ends. CDR3 amino acids: CASSAGGYQPQHF. DNA of the CDR3: TGTGCCAGTAGTGCGGGGGGATATCAGCCCCAGCATTTT.

This chain connects TRBV19 to TRBJ1-2; D unresolved. CDR1 is LNHDA, CDR2 SQIVND, per germline (reference sequence). The CDR3 extends over 13 amino acids. The germline V and J ends were trimmed by 2 bases and 2 bases, with 6 bases remaining between them. The CDR3 sequence is CASSIFGNYGYTF. CDR3 nucleotide sequence: TGTGCCAGTAGTATATTTGGCAACTATGGCTACACCTTC.

This clone was seen only a few times. The V call is TRBV11-2, the J call TRBJ1-3; perhaps TRBD1 as D (6 bases). The V end was cut by 10 bases, the J end by 2 bases, with 15 bases between. This CDR3 comprises 14 residues. Germline lookup yields CDR1 SGHAT and CDR2 FQNNGV. Here the CDR3 DNA reads TGTGCCACCAGAACAGGGTTGACTGGAAACACCATATATTTT. As protein: CATRTGLTGNTIYF.

V is TRBV7-9 and J is TRBJ2-7; D may be TRBD2 (5 bases). There are 13 residues in the CDR3. From germline, CDR1 is SEHNR and CDR2 FQNEAQ (reference sequence). The V end lost 3 bases, the J end lost 0 bases, and 6 bases lay between the germline ends. The CDR3 DNA reads TGTGCCAGCAGCTTTGGGAGCTCCTACGAGCAGTACTTC. This gives the protein CASSFGSSYEQYF. Drawing the rest from reference TRBV7-9 and TRBJ2-7, the complete variable domain is DTGVSQNPRHKITKRGQNVTFRCDPISEHNRLYWYRQTLGQGPEFLTYFQNEAQLEKSRLLSDRFSAERPKGSFSTLEIQRTEQGDSAMYLCASSFGSSYEQYFGPGTRLTVT.

This clone turned up a few times. The chain joins TRBV28 to TRBJ2-3; possible D gene TRBD2, 6 bases. CDR1 is MDHEN and CDR2 is SYDVKM in the germline V gene. Trimming took 5 bases from V and 4 from J, leaving 16 bases between them. CDR3 size: 15 residues. CDR3 bases: TGTGCCAGCAGTCCCCGGGGGTGGGGTTCAGATACGCAGTATTTT. Its protein product is CASSPRGWGSDTQYF.

The chain joins TRBV6-5 to TRBJ1-2; 7 bases align to TRBD1. Germline values: CDR1 MNHEY, CDR2 SVGAGI. The CDR3 has 14 amino acids. V dropped 9 bases and J dropped 3; count of bases not matched to a gene: 10. CDR3 DNA sequence: TGTGCCAGTAAAAGACAGGGAGATGACTATGGCTACACCTTC. Residues: CASKRQGDDYGYTF.

This clone appeared a single time. The chain is built from TRBV20-1 and TRBJ1-2; no clear D. The germline V gene encodes CDR1 DFQATT and CDR2 SNEGSKA (reference sequence). V lost 6 bases and J lost 7, with 12 bases in between. The CDR3 runs to 11 residues. DNA for the CDR3: TGCAGTGCCGACGGCTGGAGTGGCTACACCTTC. This sequence encodes CSADGWSGYTF.

The chain combines TRBV19 with TRBJ1-5; D is undetermined. Trimming pared 3 bases from V and 2 bases from J, leaving 14 bases between. Per the germline V gene, CDR1 is LNHDA and CDR2 is SQIVND (reference sequence). This CDR3 comprises 16 residues. In DNA, the CDR3 is TGTGCCAGTAGTATCCCGCGGAGACTGGGCAATCAGCCCCAGCATTTT. Encoded protein: CASSIPRRLGNQPQHF.